A few counts support the clone carrying this T cell receptor beta chain. Method: immunoSEQ multiplex PCR; TCRdb's copy keeps in-frame clones and lacks some. The profile covers about 140,000 clones, with under 85% appearing a single time and 1.5% to 2% taken by the ten largest. This sample is part of a study of blood T cell repertoires in COVID-19. There are 16 residues in the CDR3. Trimming took off 3 bases at V and 5 bases at J, with 17 bases between the two ends. CDR1 MDHEN and CDR2 SYDVKM come from the germline V gene. This chain joins TRBV28 and TRBJ1-5; D is undetermined. This receptor was obtained from a woman under 30 who had been exposed to COVID-19. Sequencing was performed on PBMCs or T cells enriched from blood (not recorded which). The DNA for the CDR3 is TGTGCCAGCAGTTTTCTGAGGGCCAAATTTTATCAGCCCCAGCATTTT. Its translation: CASSFLRAKFYQPQHF. The whole variable domain, remainder taken from reference TRBV28 and TRBJ1-5, is DVKVTQSSRYLVKRTGEKVFLECVQDMDHENMFWYRQDPGLGLRLIYFSYDVKMKEKGDIPEGYSVSREKKERFSLILESASTNQTSMYLCASSFLRAKFYQPQHFGDGTRLSIL.